The entry below describes one T cell receptor (beta chain). This entry comes from a study of blood T cell repertoires in COVID-19. For the study at large: PBMCs, B-cell-depleted T cells, or T cells provided the cDNA or gDNA that made up the material.

In the source study's methods: Estimates of nucleated cell counts were drawn from the amplification of reference gene primers. Sequencing used immunoSEQ multiplex PCR; TCRdb keeps in-frame clones, though not all of them. That table supplies the V and J calls and clone size; D and trimming were determined from the DNA. The sample has under 150,000 clones; around 82% are singletons. With 8 bases removed from V and 2 bases from J, the gap between germline ends came to 10 bases. This CDR3 comprises 12 residues. In germline, CDR1 is SGHNT, CDR2 YENEEA. The source of this sequence is a man older than 75 with active or convalescent COVID-19. The sequencing sample was made of peripheral blood. The chain combines TRBV11-3 with TRBJ2-7, with D tentatively TRBD1 (6 bases). In DNA form, the CDR3 reads TGTGCCAGCCCGGCAGGGGCCTACGAGCAGTACTTC. This codes for CASPAGAYEQYF.